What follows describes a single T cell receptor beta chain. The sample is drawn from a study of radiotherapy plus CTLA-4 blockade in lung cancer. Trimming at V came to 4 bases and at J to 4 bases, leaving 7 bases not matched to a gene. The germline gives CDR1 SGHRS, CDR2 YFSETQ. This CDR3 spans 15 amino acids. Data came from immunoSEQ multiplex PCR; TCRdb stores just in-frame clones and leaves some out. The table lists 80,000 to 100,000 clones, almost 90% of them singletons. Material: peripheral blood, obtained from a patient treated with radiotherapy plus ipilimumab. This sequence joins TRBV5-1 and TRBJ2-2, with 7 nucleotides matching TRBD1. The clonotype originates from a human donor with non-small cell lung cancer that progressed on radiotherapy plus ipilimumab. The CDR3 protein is CASSQGQITTGELFF. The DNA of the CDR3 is TGCGCCAGCAGCCAGGGACAGATTACCACCGGGGAGCTGTTTTTT.